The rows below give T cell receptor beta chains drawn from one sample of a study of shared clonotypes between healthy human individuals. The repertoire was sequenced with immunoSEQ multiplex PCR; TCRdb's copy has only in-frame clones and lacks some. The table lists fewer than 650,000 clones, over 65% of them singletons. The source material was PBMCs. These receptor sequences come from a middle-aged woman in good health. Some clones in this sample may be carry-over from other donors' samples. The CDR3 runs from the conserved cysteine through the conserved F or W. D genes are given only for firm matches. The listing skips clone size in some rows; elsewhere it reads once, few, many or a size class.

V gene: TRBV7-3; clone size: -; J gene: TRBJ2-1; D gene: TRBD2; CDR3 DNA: TGTGCCAGCAGCTCCGGACTAGCGGGAGTGGATGAGCAGTTCTTC; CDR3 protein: CASSSGLAGVDEQFF
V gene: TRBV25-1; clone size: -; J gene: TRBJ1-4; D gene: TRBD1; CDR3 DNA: TGTGCCAGCACTTCGACAGGGTCTAATGAAAAACTGTTTTTT; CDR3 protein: CASTSTGSNEKLFF
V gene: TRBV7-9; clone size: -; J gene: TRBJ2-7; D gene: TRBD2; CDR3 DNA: TGTGCCAGCAGCCAAGGACTAGCGAACTACGAGCAGTACTTC; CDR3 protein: CASSQGLANYEQYF
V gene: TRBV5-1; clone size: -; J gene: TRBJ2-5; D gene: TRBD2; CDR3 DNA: TGCGCCAGCAAGGCGGGGGTGAGCGGAAGAGAGACCCAGTACTTC; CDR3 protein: CASKAGVSGRETQYF
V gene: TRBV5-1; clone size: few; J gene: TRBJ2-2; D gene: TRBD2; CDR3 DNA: TGCGCCAGCAGCTCATATGGGACTAGCGGGACCATGCTCGGGACCGGGGAGCTGTTTTTT; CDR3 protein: CASSSYGTSGTMLGTGELFF
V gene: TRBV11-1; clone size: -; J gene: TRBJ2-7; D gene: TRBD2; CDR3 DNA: TGTGCCAGCAGCTTAGAAGAGCGGGATGCCCCCGAGCAGTACTTC; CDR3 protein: CASSLEERDAPEQYF
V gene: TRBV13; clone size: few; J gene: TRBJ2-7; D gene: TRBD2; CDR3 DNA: TGTGCCAGCAGCTTATCCCGACTAGCGGGGGGACTGGAGCAGTACTTC; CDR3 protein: CASSLSRLAGGLEQYF
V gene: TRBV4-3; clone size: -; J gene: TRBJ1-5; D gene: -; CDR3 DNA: TGCGCCAGCAGCCAAGAAACGTATAGCAATCAGCCCCAGCATTTT; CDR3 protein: CASSQETYSNQPQHF
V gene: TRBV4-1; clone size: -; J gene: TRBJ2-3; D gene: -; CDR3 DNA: TGCGCCAGCAGCCAAGAGCGACACCGGACAGCCCCAGGCACAGATACGCAGTATTTT; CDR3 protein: CASSQERHRTAPGTDTQYF
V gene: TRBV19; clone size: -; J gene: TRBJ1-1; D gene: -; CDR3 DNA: TGTGCCACCACCGGGACAACCTTTGGGACTGAAGCTTTCTTT; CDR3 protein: CATTGTTFGTEAFF